This T cell receptor beta chain is drawn from a study of identical twins. Study results and caveats: Invariant MAIT and iNKT cells may have partly biased zero-insertion analyses. The models gave estimates that fell short of the out-of-frame TCR alpha sharing seen in monozygotic twins.

Germline loops: CDR1 KGHSH, CDR2 LQKENI. The CDR3 covers 15 residues. V was clipped by 3 bases and J by 4 bases; unmatched bases: 4. This clonotype appeared many times. What it recognizes is unknown. Unique molecular identifiers were present on the cDNA, which also gained a universal primer site by template switching. TCRdb reprocessed the 5' RACE reads via MiXCR and lists one record per CDR3 protein. The profile shows under 300,000 distinct CDR3 sequences, 11% to 15% of them singletons. Sequencing used memory (CD45RO+) T cells sorted from blood. The clonotype was recovered from a woman between 18 and 30 years old in good health. This chain joins TRBV18 and TRBJ1-5; TRBD1 aligns across 9 bases. DNA for the CDR3: TGTGCCAGCTCACCGACGGGACAGGGTAATCAGCCCCAGCATTTT. This gives the protein CASSPTGQGNQPQHF.